The sequence of this T cell receptor (beta chain) was determined in a study of CD8 T cells in ankylosing spondylitis. Study results and limitations: Disease-associated clones were reportedly significantly overrepresented in matched ankylosing spondylitis synovial fluid. Characteristic, it appeared, of ankylosing spondylitis blood was a TCR beta motif of eight highly homologous variants. Those disease-linked clones were CD8+; they were also relatively rare in peripheral blood.

V lost 5 bases to trimming and J lost 5 bases; unmatched junction nucleotides: 13. Germline CDR1 is SGHAT and CDR2 is FQNNGV. The CDR3 extends over 16 amino acids. TCRdb independently ran MiXCR on the 5' RACE reads; one entry per CDR3 protein. In the table there are about 110,000 distinct CDR3 sequences, 24% of which are singletons. This clonotype was found a few times. Its antigen is as yet unknown. This TCR derives from a male donor with ankylosing spondylitis. The gene calls are TRBV11-2 and TRBJ2-5; 8 nucleotides agree with TRBD1. The specimen sequenced was synovial fluid, either unsorted or a sorted T cell fraction (not recorded which). CDR3 protein: CASSPGTRTGLETQYF. CDR3 sequence (DNA): TGTGCCAGCAGCCCCGGGACCCGGACAGGGTTGGAGACCCAGTACTTC.